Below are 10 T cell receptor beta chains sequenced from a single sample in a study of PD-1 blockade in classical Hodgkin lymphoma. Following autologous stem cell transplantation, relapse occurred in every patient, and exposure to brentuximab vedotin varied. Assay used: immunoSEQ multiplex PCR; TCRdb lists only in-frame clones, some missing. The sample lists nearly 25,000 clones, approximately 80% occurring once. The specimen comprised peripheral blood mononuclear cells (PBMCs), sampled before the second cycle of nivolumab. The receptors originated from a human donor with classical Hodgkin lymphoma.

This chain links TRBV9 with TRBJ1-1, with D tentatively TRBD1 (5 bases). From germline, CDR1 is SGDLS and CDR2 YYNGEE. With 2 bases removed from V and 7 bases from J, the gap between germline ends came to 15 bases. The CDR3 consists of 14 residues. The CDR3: CASSVDSGTGEAFF. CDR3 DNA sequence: TGTGCCAGCAGCGTGGACTCTGGAACAGGTGAAGCTTTCTTT.

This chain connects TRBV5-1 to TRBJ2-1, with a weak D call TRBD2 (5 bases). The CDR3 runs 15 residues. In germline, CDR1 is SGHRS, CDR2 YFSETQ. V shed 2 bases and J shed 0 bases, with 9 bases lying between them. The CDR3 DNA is TGCGCCAGCAGCTTCGAGGGTAACTCCTACAATGAGCAGTTCTTC. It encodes CASSFEGNSYNEQFF. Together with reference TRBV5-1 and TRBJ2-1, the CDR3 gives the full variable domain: KAGVTQTPRYLIKTRGQQVTLSCSPISGHRSVSWYQQTPGQGLQFLFEYFSETQRNKGNFPGRFSGRQFSNSRSEMNVSTLELGDSALYLCASSFEGNSYNEQFFGPGTRLTVL.

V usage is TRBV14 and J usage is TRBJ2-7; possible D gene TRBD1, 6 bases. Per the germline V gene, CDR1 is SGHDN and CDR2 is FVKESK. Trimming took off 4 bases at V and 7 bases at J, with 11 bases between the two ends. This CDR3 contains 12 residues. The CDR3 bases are TGTGCCAGCAGCCCCACAGGGTGGGAGCAGTACTTC. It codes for CASSPTGWEQYF.

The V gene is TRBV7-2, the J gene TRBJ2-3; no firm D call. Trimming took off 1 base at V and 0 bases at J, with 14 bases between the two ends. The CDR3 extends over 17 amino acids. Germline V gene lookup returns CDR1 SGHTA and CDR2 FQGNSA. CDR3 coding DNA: TGTGCCAGCAGCTTAGGGGCCTTTGGGGTTAGCACAGATACGCAGTATTTT. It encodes CASSLGAFGVSTDTQYF.

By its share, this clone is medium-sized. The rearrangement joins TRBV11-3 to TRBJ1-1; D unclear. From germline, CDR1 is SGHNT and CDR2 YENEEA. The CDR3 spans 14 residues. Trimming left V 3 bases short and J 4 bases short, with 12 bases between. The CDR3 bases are TGTGCCAGCAGCTTGGACCTCGGGAGCACTGAAGCTTTCTTT. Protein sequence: CASSLDLGSTEAFF. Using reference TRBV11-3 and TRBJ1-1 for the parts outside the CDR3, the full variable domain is EAGVVQSPRYKIIEKKQPVAFWCNPISGHNTLYWYLQNLGQGPELLIRYENEEAVDDSQLPKDRFSAERLKGVDSTLKIQPAELGDSAVYLCASSLDLGSTEAFFGQGTRLTVV.

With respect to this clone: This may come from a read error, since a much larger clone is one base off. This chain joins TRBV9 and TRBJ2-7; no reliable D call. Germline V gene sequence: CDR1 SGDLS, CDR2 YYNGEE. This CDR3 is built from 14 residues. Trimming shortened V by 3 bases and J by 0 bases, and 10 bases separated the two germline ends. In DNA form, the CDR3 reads TGTGCCAGCAGCGCGGTGGGGAACTCCTACGAGCAGTACTTC. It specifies CASSAVGNSYEQYF.

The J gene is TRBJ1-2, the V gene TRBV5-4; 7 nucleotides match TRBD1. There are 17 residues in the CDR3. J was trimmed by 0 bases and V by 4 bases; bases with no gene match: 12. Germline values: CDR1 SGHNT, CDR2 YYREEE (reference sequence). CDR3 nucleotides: TGTGCCAGCAGCCACGGGGAGGAGGGACAGCCTAACTATGGCTACACCTTC. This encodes CASSHGEEGQPNYGYTF.

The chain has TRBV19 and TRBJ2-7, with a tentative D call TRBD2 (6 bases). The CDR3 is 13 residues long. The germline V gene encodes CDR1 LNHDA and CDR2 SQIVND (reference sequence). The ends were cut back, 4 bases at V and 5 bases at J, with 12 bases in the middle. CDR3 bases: TGTGCCAGTAGTAAAGTAGGGAGGAACGAGCAGTACTTC. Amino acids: CASSKVGRNEQYF.

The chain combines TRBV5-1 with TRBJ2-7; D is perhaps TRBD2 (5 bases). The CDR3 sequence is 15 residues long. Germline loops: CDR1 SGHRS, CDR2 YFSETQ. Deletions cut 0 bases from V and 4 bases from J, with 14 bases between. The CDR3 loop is CASSLVSSHLYEQYF. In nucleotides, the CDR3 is TGCGCCAGCAGCTTGGTTTCTAGCCATCTTTACGAGCAGTACTTC.

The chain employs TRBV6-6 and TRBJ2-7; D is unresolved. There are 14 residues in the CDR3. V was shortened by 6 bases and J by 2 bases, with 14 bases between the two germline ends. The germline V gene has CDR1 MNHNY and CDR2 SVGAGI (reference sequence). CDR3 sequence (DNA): TGTGCCAGCAGCCCCCAAGGGCCTGCCTACGAGCAGTACTTC. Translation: CASSPQGPAYEQYF.